Presented here are 10 T cell receptor beta chains from one specimen sequenced in a study of T cells in Graves' hyperthyroidism and ophthalmopathy. TCR beta CDR3 sequences were amplified from RNA transcripts. An initial round of RT-PCR targeting the TCR CDR3 relied on the HTBI primer set. TCRdb redid the calling of the multiplex PCR reads with MiXCR, one entry per CDR3 protein. The repertoire consists of 600,000 to 700,000 distinct CDR3 sequences, with about 45% occurring once and the leading ten covering about 7.2%. Material for sequencing was peripheral blood or thyroid tissue (not recorded which). Receptors were obtained from an adult man with Graves' disease, either hyperthyroidism or ophthalmopathy (not recorded which).

A few counts support this clonotype. This chain links TRBV12-3 or TRBV12-4 with TRBJ1-2, with D perhaps matching TRBD1 (6 bases). CDR3 size: 14 residues. Trimming took 1 base from V and 7 from J, leaving 13 bases between them. The CDR3 loop is CASSLGTGRVGYTF. The CDR3 nucleotides are TGTGCCAGCAGTTTAGGAACAGGGAGGGTTGGCTACACCTTC.

In this sample, this clonotype turned up a few times. The V and J genes are TRBV20-1 and TRBJ1-2; TRBD1 matches 7 bases. The V gene's germline CDR1 is DFQATT and CDR2 SNEGSKA (reference sequence). The CDR3 length is 15 residues. V lost 4 bases to trimming and J lost 8 bases; unmatched junction nucleotides: 16. This chain's CDR3 is CSAIRAGGGFEGYTF. The CDR3 DNA is TGCAGTGCTATTCGGGCAGGGGGAGGTTTTGAGGGCTACACCTTC.

Many counts were recorded for this clonotype. The CDR3 nucleotides are TGTGCCAGCAGCTCCCCTGTGGGGGGTCAGCCCCAGCATTTT. Protein: CASSSPVGGQPQHF. This chain uses TRBV7-9 with TRBJ1-5, with TRBD1 as a possible D gene (5 bases). The germline gives CDR1 SEHNR, CDR2 FQNEAQ (reference sequence). This CDR3 has 14 amino acids. V dropped 4 bases and J dropped 6 bases, with 13 bases sitting between them.

This chain uses TRBV10-3 with TRBJ1-5; D ambiguous. V was cut by 5 bases and J by 12 bases, with 17 bases left in between. The germline V gene has CDR1 ENHRY and CDR2 SYGVKD. The CDR3 is 13 residues long. The CDR3, as DNA: TGTGCCATCAGTTTAGGTAAGGTGGATGTCCAGCATTTT. Encoded protein: CAISLGKVDVQHF.

This clonotype was counted ten times or more. The chain has TRBV20-1 and TRBJ1-1; no clear D gene. This CDR3 spans 12 amino acids. V was clipped by 3 bases and J by 10 bases, with 15 bases between them. Germline V lookup: CDR1 DFQATT, CDR2 SNEGSKA (reference sequence). The CDR3 nucleotides are TGCAGTGCTAGCGGGCAGACCCCGGGAGCTTTCTTT. Amino acid sequence: CSASGQTPGAFF.

The genes are TRBV7-9 and TRBJ2-7; the D call may be TRBD1 or TRBD2 (5 bases each). CDR1 SEHNR and CDR2 FQNEAQ come from the germline V gene (reference sequence). This CDR3 contains 15 residues. V lost 4 bases, J lost 2 bases, and 15 bases lay in between. The chain's CDR3 is CASSSFRGRAYEQYF. In DNA, the CDR3 is TGTGCCAGCAGCTCCTTCCGGGGCAGGGCCTACGAGCAGTACTTC.

Concerning this clonotype itself: A much larger clonotype is one base distant, so this may be a read error. The V and J genes are TRBV6-1 and TRBJ2-2; TRBD1 aligns across 9 bases. The germline V gene encodes CDR1 MNHNS and CDR2 SASEGT. The CDR3 has 16 amino acids. For the CDR3, the DNA is TGTGCCAGCGGTGACGGGGGACAGGGAAACACCGGGGAGCTGTTTTTT. It is translated as CASGDGGQGNTGELFF.

The CDR3 nucleotides read TGCAGCGTTCCCGGACTAGCGGGGAGCAGCCAAGAGACCCAGTACTTC. It yields the protein CSVPGLAGSSQETQYF. The genes are TRBV29-1 and TRBJ2-5; 12 bases fit TRBD2. The CDR3 loop spans 16 amino acids. V lost 5 bases, J lost 1 base, and 8 bases stayed unmatched. Germline V lookup: CDR1 SQVTM, CDR2 ANQGSEA.

The chain has TRBV2 and TRBJ1-5; TRBD1 matches 10 bases. With 6 bases clipped from V and 6 bases from J, the junction kept 5 bases outside the gene matches. The germline CDR1 and CDR2 sequences are SNHLY and FYNNEI. The CDR3 is 14 amino acids. The CDR3 sequence: CASRGQGFGQPQHF. CDR3 nucleotide sequence: TGTGCCAGCAGGGGACAGGGGTTCGGTCAGCCCCAGCATTTT.

This chain connects TRBV12-5 to TRBJ1-3; D is undetermined. The CDR3 spans 14 residues. CDR1 is LGHNT, CDR2 FRNRAP, per germline. V was pared by 4 bases and J by 2 bases, with 9 bases between. The CDR3 reads CASGSGDTGNTIYF. Here the CDR3 DNA reads TGTGCTAGTGGTTCGGGAGATACTGGAAACACCATATATTTT. Filled out from reference TRBV12-5 and TRBJ1-3, the complete variable domain reads DARVTQTPRHKVTEMGQEVTMRCQPILGHNTVFWYRQTMMQGLELLAYFRNRAPLDDSGMPKDRFSAEMPDATLATLKIQPSEPRDSAVYFCASGSGDTGNTIYFGEGSWLTVV.